The sequence of this T cell receptor (beta chain) was determined in a study of shared clonotypes between healthy human individuals. The data were produced by immunoSEQ multiplex PCR, yet TCRdb's version contains in-frame clones alone and is incomplete. Of approximately 940,000 clones detected, 76% appear once; the ten largest clones hold approximately 1.5%. Trimming left V 6 bases short and J 8 bases short, with 19 bases between. CDR3 length: 14 residues. Germline CDR1 reads MNHEY; CDR2 reads SMNVEV (reference sequence). The receptor was isolated from a man between 18 and 35 years old in good health. The chain is built from TRBV27 and TRBJ1-2; perhaps TRBD1 as D (6 bases). Sequenced: memory CD4+ T cells sorted from blood. This sample's subset: CD45RA-negative fraction. The CDR3: CASRERQGLGGYTF. CDR3 nucleotides: TGTGCCAGCAGAGAGAGGCAGGGGTTAGGAGGCTACACCTTC.